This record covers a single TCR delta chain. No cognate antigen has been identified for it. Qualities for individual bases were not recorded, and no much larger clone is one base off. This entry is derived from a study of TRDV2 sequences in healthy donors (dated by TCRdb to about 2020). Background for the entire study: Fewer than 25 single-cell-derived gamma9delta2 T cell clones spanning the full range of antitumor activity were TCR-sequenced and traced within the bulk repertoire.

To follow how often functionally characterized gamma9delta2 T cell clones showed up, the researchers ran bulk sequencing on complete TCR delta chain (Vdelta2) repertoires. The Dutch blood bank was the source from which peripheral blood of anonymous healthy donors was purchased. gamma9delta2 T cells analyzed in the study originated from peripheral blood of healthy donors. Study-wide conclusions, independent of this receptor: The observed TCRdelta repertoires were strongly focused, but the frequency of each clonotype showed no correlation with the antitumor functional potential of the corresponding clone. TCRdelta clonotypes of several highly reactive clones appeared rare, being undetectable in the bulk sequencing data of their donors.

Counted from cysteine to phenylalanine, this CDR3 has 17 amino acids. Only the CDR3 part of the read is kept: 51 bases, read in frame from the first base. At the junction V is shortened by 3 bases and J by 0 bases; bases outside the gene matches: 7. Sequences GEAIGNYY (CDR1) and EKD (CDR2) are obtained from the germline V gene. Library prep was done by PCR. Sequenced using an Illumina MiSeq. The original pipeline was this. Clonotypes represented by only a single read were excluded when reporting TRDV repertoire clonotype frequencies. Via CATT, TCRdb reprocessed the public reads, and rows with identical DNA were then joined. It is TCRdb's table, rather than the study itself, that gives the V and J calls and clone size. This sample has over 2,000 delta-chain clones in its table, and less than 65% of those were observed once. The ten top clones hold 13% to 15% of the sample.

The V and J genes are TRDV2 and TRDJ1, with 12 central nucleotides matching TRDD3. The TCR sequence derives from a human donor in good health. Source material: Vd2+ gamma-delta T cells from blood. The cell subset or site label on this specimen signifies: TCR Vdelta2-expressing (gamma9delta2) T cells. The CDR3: CACDDLLGDTNTDKLIF. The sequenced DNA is TGTGCCTGTGACGATTTACTGGGGGATACAAACACCGATAAACTCATCTTT.